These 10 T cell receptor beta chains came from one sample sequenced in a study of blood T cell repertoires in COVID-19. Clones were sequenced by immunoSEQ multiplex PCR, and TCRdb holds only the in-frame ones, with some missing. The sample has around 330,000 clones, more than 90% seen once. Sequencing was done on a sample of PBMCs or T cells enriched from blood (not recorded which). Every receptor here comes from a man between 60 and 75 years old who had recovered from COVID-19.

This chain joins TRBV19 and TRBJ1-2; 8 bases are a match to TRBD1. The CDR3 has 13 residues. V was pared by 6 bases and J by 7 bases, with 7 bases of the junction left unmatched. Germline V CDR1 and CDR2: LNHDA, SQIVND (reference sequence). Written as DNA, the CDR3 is TGTGCCAGTAGCCCTGACAGGGGACTTGGCTACACCTTC. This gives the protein CASSPDRGLGYTF.

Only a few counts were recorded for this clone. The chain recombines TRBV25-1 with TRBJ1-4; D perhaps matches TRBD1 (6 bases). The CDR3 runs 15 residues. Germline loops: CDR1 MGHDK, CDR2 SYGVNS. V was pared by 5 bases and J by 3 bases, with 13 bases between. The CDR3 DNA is TGTGCCAGCAGTCTGATGACAGGATCTAATGAAAAACTGTTTTTT. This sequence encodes CASSLMTGSNEKLFF.

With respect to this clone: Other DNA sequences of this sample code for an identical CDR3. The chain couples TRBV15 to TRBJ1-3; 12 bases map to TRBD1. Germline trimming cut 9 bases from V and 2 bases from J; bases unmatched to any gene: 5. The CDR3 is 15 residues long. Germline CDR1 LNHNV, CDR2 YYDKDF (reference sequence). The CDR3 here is CATSRDRGPGNTIYF. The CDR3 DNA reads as TGTGCCACTAGCCGGGACAGGGGGCCTGGAAACACCATATATTTT. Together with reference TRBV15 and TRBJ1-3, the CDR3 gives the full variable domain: DAMVIQNPRYQVTQFGKPVTLSCSQTLNHNVMYWYQQKSSQAPKLLFHYYDKDFNNEADTPDNFQSRRPNTSFCFLDIRSPGLGDTAMYLCATSRDRGPGNTIYFGEGSWLTVV.

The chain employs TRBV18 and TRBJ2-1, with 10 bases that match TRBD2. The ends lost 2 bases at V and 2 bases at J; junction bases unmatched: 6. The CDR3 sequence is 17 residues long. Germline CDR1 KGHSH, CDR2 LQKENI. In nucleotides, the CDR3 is TGTGCCAGCTCACCATCCCTAGCGGGGGTCGCCTACAATGAGCAGTTCTTC. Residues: CASSPSLAGVAYNEQFF.

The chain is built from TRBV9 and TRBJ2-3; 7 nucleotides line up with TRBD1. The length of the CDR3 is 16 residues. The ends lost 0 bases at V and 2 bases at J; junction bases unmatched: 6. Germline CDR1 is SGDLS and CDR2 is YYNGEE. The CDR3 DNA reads TGTGCCAGCAGCGTAGACCGGGACAGACACACAGATACGCAGTATTTT. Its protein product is CASSVDRDRHTDTQYF.

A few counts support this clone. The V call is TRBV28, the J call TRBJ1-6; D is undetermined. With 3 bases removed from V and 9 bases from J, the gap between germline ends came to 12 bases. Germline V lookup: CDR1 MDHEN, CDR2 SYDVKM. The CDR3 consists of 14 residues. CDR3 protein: CASSFGGISSPLHF. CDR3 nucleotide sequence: TGTGCCAGCAGTTTCGGCGGGATCTCTTCACCCCTCCACTTT.

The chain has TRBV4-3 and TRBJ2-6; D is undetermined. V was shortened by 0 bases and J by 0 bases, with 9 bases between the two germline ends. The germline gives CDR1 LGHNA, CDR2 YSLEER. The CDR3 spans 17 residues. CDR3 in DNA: TGCGCCAGCAGCCAAGAGTCCGTCCGCTCTGGGGCCAACGTCCTGACTTTC. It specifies CASSQESVRSGANVLTF.

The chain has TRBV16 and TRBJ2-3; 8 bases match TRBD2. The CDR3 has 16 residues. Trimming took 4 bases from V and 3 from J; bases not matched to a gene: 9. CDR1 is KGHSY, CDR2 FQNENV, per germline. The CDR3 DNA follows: TGTGCCAGCAGCCTCTCTGCGGGGGGCTTGACAGATACGCAGTATTTT. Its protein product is CASSLSAGGLTDTQYF. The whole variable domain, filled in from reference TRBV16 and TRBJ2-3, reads GEEVAQTPKHLVRGEGQKAKLYCAPIKGHSYVFWYQQVLKNEFKFLISFQNENVFDETGMPKERFSAKCLPNSPCSLEIQATKLEDSAVYFCASSLSAGGLTDTQYFGPGTRLTVL.

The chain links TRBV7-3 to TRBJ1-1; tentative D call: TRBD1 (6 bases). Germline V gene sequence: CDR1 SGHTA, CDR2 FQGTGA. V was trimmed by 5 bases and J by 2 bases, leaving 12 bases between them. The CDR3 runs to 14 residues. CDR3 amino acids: CASSEGHSNTEAFF. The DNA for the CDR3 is TGTGCCAGCAGCGAGGGACACTCTAACACTGAAGCTTTCTTT.

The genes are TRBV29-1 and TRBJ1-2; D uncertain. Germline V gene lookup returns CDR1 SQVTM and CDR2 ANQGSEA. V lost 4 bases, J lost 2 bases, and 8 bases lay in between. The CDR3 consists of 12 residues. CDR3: CSVVNNNYGYTF. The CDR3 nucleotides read TGCAGCGTTGTAAACAACAACTATGGCTACACCTTC.